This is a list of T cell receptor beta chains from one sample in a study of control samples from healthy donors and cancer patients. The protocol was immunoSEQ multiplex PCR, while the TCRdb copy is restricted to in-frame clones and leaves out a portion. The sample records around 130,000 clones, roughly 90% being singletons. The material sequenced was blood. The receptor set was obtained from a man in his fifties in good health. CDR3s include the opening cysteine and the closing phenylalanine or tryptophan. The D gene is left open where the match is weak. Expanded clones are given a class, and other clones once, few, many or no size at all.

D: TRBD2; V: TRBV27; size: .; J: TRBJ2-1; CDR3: CASSPWDRASGGAREQFF; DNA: TGTGCCAGCAGTCCTTGGGATAGGGCTAGCGGGGGGGCCAGAGAGCAGTTCTTC
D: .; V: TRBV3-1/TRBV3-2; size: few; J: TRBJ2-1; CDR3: CASSQGDEQFF; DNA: TGTGCCAGCAGCCAAGGAGATGAGCAGTTCTTC
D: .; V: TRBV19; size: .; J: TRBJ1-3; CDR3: CASVGFSGNTIYF; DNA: TGTGCCAGTGTCGGTTTCTCTGGAAACACCATATATTTT
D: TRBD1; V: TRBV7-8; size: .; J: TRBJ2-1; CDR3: CASSIRTGAYNEQFF; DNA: TGTGCCAGCAGCATCAGGACAGGTGCCTACAATGAGCAGTTCTTC
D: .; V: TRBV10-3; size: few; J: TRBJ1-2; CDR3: CAIRHDNYGYTF; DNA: TGTGCCATCAGGCACGACAACTATGGCTACACCTTC
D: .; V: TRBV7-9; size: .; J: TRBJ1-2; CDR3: CASSLGTTYGYTF; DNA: TGTGCCAGCAGCTTAGGGACCACCTATGGCTACACCTTC
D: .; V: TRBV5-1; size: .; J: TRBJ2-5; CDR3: CASSPGTDQWRETQYF; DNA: TGCGCCAGCAGCCCCGGGACGGACCAATGGCGGGAGACCCAGTACTTC
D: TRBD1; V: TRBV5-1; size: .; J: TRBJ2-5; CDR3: CASSLGQGAQRETQYF; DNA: TGCGCCAGCAGCTTGGGGCAGGGGGCTCAAAGGGAGACCCAGTACTTC
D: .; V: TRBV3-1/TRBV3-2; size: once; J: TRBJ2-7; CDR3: CASSQAPGSTYEQYF; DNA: TGTGCCAGCAGCCAAGCTCCCGGGTCAACCTACGAGCAGTACTTC
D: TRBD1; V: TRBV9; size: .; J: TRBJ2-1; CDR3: CASSVVGQNNEQFF; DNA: TGTGCCAGCAGCGTAGTGGGACAGAACAATGAGCAGTTCTTC
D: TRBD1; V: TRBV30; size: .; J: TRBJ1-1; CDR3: CAWSRDRVEAFF; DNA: TGTGCCTGGAGCAGAGACAGGGTTGAAGCTTTCTTT
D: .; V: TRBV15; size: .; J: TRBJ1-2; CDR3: CATSRDAWAGNYGYTF; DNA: TGTGCCACCAGCAGAGACGCTTGGGCAGGGAACTATGGCTACACCTTC
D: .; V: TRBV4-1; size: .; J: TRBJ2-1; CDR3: CASSPEGGEQFF; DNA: TGCGCCAGCAGCCCCGAAGGTGGTGAGCAGTTCTTC
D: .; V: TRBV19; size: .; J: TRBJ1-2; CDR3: CASSTGTPTGYTF; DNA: TGTGCCAGTAGTACCGGGACCCCCACGGGCTACACCTTC
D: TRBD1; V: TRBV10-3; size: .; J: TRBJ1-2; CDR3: CAIRETGQMRTGYTF; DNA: TGTGCCATCAGGGAGACGGGACAGATGCGTACTGGCTACACCTTC
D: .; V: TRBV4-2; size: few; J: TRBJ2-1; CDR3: CASSQDWGLPYNEQFF; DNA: TGTGCCAGCAGCCAAGATTGGGGGTTGCCCTACAATGAGCAGTTCTTC
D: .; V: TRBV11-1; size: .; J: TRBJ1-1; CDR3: CASNARTYTEAFF; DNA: TGTGCCAGCAACGCCCGGACGTACACTGAAGCTTTCTTT
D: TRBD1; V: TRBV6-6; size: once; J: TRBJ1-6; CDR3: CASRRDRQSYNSPLHF; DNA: TGTGCCAGCAGGCGGGACAGGCAGTCCTATAATTCACCCCTCCACTTT
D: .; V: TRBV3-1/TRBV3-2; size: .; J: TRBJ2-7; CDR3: CASSQRGGATIYEQYF; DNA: TGTGCCAGCAGCCAAAGGGGGGGGGCGACTATCTACGAGCAGTACTTC
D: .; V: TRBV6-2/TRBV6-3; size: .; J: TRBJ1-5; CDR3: CASSYSHRNGGNQPQHF; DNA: TGTGCCAGCAGTTATTCTCATCGCAACGGGGGCAATCAGCCCCAGCATTTT
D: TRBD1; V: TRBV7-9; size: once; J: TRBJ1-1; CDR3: CASSSQGGTEAFF; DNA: TGTGCCAGCAGCTCGCAGGGGGGCACTGAAGCTTTCTTT
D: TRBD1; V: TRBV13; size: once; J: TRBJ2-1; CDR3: CASSFPGQGANEQFF; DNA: TGTGCCAGCAGCTTCCCGGGACAGGGGGCCAATGAGCAGTTCTTC
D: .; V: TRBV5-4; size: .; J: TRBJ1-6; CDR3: CASSSGLGDSPLHF; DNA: TGTGCCAGCAGCTCTGGGCTAGGGGATTCACCCCTCCACTTT
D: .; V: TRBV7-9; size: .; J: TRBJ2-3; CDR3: CASSLVHIDTQYF; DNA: TGTGCCAGCAGCTTAGTCCACATAGATACGCAGTATTTT
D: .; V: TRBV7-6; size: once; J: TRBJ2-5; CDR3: CASSRTSGQPQETQYF; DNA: TGTGCCAGCAGCCGAACGTCCGGACAGCCACAAGAGACCCAGTACTTC
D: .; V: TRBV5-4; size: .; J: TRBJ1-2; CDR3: CASSLGQTSESYGYTF; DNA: TGTGCCAGCAGCTTGGGACAGACCAGTGAATCCTATGGCTACACCTTC
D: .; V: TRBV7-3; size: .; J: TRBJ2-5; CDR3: CASSPGQVISRDEYF; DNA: TGTGCCAGCAGCCCAGGGCAGGTGATAAGTAGGGATGAGTACTTC
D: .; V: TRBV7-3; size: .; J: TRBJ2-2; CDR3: CASRRTNTGELFF; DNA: TGTGCCAGCAGGCGGACGAACACCGGGGAGCTGTTTTTT
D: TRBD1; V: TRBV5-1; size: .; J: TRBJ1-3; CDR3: CASSLGRDRKRNTIYF; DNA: TGCGCCAGCAGCTTGGGGCGGGACAGAAAAAGAAACACCATATATTTT
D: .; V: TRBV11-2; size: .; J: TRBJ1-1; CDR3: CASSDWGASTEAFF; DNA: TGTGCCAGCAGCGACTGGGGCGCATCCACTGAAGCTTTCTTT
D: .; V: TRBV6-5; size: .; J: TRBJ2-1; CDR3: CASTGAAYNEQFF; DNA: TGTGCCAGCACAGGGGCGGCCTACAATGAGCAGTTCTTC
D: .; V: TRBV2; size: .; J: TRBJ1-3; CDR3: CASSEDPFSGNTIYF; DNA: TGTGCCAGCAGTGAGGACCCGTTCTCTGGAAACACCATATATTTT
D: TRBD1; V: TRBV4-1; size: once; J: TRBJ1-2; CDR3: CASSQDPRGQVPNYGYTF; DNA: TGCGCCAGCAGCCAAGACCCTAGGGGGCAAGTTCCTAACTATGGCTACACCTTC
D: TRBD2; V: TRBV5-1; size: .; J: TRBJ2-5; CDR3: CASSPSSLALAGETQYF; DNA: TGCGCCAGCAGCCCCTCCAGCCTAGCTTTAGCGGGAGAGACCCAGTACTTC
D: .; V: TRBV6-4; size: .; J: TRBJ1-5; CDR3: CASSDSLGGPQHF; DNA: TGTGCCAGCAGTGACTCCTTAGGGGGGCCCCAGCATTTT
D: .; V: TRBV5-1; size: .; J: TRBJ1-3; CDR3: CASSIGPGSGNTIYF; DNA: TGCGCCAGCAGCATAGGACCGGGCTCTGGAAACACCATATATTTT
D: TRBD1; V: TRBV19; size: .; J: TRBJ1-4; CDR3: CASRSPGQSLKLFF; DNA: TGTGCCAGTAGATCACCGGGACAGAGCCTAAAACTGTTTTTT
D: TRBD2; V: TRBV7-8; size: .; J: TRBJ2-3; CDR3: CASSLDLLAGDKDTQYF; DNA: TGTGCCAGCAGCTTGGACCTTCTAGCGGGGGACAAGGATACGCAGTATTTT
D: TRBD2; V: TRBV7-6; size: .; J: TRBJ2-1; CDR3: CASSQAGTSGYNEQFF; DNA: TGTGCCAGCAGCCAAGCCGGGACTAGCGGTTACAATGAGCAGTTCTTC
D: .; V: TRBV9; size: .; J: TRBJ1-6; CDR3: CASSVGGRSGSPLHF; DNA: TGTGCCAGCAGCGTTGGGGGGCGATCAGGTTCACCCCTCCACTTT
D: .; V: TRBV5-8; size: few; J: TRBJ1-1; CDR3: CASSLTNANTEAFF; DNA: TGTGCCAGCAGCTTGACAAATGCGAACACTGAAGCTTTCTTT
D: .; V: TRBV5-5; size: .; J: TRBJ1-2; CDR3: CASSPGGLRNYGYTF; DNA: TGTGCCAGCAGCCCGGGGGGGCTCAGAAACTATGGCTACACCTTC
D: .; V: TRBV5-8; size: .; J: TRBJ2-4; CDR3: CASSGGFYLAKNIQYF; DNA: TGTGCCAGCAGTGGTGGCTTCTATCTAGCCAAAAACATTCAGTACTTC
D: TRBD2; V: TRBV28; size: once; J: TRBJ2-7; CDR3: CASSSLAAGGSYEQYF; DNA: TGTGCCAGCAGTTCCCTAGCGGCGGGGGGATCCTACGAGCAGTACTTC
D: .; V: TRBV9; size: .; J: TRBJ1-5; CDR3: CASSSSQGPGQPQHF; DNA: TGTGCCAGCAGCTCCAGCCAGGGACCGGGGCAGCCCCAGCATTTT
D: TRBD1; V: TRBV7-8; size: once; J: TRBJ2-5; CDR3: CASSKLTGVDQETQYF; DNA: TGTGCCAGCAGCAAACTGACAGGGGTGGACCAAGAGACCCAGTACTTC
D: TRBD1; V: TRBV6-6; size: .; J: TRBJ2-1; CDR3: CASSYSPGGYDEQFF; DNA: TGTGCCAGCAGTTACTCGCCAGGGGGCTACGATGAGCAGTTCTTC
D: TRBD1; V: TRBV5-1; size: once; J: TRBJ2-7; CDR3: CASRQGLPYEQYF; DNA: TGCGCCAGCCGACAGGGCCTACCCTACGAGCAGTACTTC
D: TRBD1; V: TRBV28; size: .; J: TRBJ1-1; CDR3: CASSQGQGLAFF; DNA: TGTGCCAGCAGCCAGGGACAGGGTTTAGCTTTCTTT
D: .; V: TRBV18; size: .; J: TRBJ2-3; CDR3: CASSLTDTDTQYF; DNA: TGTGCCAGTTCTCTAACTGACACAGATACGCAGTATTTT
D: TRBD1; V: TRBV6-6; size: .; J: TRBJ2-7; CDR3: CASSRPGQTSYEQYF; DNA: TGTGCCAGCAGCCGACCGGGACAGACCTCTTACGAGCAGTACTTC